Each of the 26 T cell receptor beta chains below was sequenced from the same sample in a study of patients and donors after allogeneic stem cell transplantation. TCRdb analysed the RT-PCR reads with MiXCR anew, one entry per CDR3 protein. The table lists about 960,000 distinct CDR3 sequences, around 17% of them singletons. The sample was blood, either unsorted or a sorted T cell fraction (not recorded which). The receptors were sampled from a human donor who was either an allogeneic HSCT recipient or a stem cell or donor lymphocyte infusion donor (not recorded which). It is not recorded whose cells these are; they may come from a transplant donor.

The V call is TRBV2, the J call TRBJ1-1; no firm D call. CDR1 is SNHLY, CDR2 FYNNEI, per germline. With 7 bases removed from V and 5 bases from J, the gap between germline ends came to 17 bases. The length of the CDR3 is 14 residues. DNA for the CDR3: TGTGCCAGCAAATTGGAGGTTCGAGAAACTGAAGCTTTCTTT. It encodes CASKLEVRETEAFF.

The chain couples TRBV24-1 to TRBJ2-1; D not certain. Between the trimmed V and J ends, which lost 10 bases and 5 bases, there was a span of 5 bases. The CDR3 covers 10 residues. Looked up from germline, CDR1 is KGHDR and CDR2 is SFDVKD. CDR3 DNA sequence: TGTGCCACTCTGAACAATGAGCAGTTCTTC. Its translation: CATLNNEQFF.

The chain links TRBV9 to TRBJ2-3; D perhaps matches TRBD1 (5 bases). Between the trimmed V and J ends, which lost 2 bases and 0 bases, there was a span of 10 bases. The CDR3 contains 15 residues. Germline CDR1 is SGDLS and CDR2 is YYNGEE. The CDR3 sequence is CASSVLQVSTDTQYF. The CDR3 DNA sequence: TGTGCCAGCAGCGTGTTACAGGTTAGCACAGATACGCAGTATTTT.

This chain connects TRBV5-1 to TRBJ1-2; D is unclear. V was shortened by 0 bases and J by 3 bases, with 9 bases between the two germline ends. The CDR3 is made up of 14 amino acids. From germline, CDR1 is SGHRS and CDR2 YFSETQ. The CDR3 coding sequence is TGCGCCAGCAGCTTGGGAAGGAGGGACTATGGCTACACCTTC. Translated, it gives CASSLGRRDYGYTF.

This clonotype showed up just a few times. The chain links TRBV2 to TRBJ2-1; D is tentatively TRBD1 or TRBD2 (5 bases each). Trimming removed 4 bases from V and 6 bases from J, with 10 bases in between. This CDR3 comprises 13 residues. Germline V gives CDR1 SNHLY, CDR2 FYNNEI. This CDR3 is CASSARAGNEQFF. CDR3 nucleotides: TGTGCCAGCAGTGCCAGGGCGGGCAATGAGCAGTTCTTC.

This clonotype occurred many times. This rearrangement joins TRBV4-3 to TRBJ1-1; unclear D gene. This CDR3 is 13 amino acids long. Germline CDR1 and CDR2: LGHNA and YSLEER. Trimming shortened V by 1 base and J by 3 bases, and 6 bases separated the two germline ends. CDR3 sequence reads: CASSQVGDTEAFF. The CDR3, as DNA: TGCGCCAGCAGCCAAGTTGGGGACACTGAAGCTTTCTTT.

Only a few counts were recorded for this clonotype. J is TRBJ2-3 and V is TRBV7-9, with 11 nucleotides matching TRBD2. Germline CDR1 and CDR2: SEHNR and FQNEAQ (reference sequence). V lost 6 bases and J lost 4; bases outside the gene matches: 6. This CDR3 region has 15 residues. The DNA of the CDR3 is TGTGCCAGCAGGCCGGGACTAGCGGCCCCAGATACGCAGTATTTT. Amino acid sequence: CASRPGLAAPDTQYF.

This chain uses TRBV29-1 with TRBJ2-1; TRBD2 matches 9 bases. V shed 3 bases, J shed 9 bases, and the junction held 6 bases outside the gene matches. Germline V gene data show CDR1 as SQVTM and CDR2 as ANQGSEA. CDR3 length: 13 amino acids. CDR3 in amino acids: CSVEGGRAGEQFF. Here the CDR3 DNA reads TGCAGCGTTGAGGGCGGGAGGGCTGGTGAGCAGTTCTTC.

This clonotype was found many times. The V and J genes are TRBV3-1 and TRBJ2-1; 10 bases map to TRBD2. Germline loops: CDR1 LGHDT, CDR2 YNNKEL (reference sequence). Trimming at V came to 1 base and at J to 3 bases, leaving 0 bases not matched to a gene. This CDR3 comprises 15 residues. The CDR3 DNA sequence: TGTGCCAGCAGCCAAGGACTAGCGGGCTACAATGAGCAGTTCTTC. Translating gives CASSQGLAGYNEQFF.

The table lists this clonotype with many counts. The CDR3 DNA follows: TGCAGTGCTGTCCCGGGACAGCTTAATTCACCCCTCCACTTT. Its protein is CSAVPGQLNSPLHF. The chain is built from TRBV20-1 and TRBJ1-6, with 7 bases fitting TRBD1. The CDR3 extends over 14 amino acids. V lost 5 bases, J lost 6 bases, and 7 bases stayed unmatched. CDR1 DFQATT and CDR2 SNEGSKA come from the germline V gene (reference sequence).

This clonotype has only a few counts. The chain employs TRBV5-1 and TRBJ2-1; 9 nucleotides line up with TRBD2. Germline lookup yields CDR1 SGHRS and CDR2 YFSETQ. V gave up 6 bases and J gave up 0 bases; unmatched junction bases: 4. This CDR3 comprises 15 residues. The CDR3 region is CASMAGGSSYNEQFF. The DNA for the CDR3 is TGCGCCAGCATGGCGGGAGGGAGCTCCTACAATGAGCAGTTCTTC.

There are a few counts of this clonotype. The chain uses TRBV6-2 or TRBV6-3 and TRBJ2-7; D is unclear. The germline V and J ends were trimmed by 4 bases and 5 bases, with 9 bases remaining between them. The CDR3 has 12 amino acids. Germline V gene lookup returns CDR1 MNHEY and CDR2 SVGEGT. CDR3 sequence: CASSSEANEQYF. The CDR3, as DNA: TGTGCCAGCAGTTCTGAGGCCAACGAGCAGTACTTC.

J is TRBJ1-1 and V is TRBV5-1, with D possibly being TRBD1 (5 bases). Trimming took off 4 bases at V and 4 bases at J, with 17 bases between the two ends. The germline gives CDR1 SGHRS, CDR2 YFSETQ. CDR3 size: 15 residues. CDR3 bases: TGCGCCAGCAGCCCCGGGACTCTCGGAGGCACTGAAGCTTTCTTT. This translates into CASSPGTLGGTEAFF.

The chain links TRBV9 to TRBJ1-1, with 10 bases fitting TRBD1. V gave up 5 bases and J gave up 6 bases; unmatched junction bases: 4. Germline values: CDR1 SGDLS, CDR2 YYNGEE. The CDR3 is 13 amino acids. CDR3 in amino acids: CASRGQGKPEAFF. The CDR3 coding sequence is TGTGCCAGCAGGGGACAGGGGAAGCCTGAAGCTTTCTTT.

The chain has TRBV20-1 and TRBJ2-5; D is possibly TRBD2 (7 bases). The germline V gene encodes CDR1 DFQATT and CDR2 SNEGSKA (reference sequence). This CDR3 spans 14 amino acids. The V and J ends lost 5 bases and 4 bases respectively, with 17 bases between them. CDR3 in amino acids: CSARPGGRPETQYF. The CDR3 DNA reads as TGCAGTGCTCGCCCGGGGGGCCGTCCAGAGACCCAGTACTTC.

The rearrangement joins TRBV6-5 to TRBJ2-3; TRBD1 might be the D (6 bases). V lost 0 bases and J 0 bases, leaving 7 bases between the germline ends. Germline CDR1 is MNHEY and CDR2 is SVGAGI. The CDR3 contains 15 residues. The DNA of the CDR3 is TGTGCCAGCAGTTACTCGGACAGAAGCACAGATACGCAGTATTTT. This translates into CASSYSDRSTDTQYF.

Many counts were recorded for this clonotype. CDR3 residues: CSARRGQGVTEAFF. CDR3 nucleotides: TGCAGTGCCCGACGCGGACAGGGGGTCACTGAAGCTTTCTTT. The chain recombines TRBV20-1 with TRBJ1-1; 10 bases align to TRBD1. After removal of 6 bases from V and 4 bases from J, the junction contained 8 bases not matched to a gene. The CDR3 has 14 residues. Germline V gene lookup returns CDR1 DFQATT and CDR2 SNEGSKA (reference sequence).

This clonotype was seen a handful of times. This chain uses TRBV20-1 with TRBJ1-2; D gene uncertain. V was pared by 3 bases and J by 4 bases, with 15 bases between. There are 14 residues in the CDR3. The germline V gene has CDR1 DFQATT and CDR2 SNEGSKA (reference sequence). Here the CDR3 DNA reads TGCAGTGCTAGTGAGGGATCCGGTCCCTATGGCTACACCTTC. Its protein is CSASEGSGPYGYTF.

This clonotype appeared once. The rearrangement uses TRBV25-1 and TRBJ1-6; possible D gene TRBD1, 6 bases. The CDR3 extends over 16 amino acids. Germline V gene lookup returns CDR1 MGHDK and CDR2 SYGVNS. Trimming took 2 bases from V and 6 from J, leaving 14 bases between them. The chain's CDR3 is CASSERGQGSNSPLHF. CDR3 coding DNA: TGTGCCAGCAGTGAAAGGGGACAAGGATCTAATTCACCCCTCCACTTT.

The CDR3 region is CASSLDQLEQYF. CDR3 DNA: TGTGCCAGCAGTCTCGATCAACTGGAGCAGTACTTC. V gene TRBV6-6 combines with J gene TRBJ2-7; D gene ambiguous. V was clipped by 5 bases and J by 7 bases, with 12 bases between them. The CDR3 is 12 residues long. Germline V gene sequence: CDR1 MNHNY, CDR2 SVGAGI (reference sequence).

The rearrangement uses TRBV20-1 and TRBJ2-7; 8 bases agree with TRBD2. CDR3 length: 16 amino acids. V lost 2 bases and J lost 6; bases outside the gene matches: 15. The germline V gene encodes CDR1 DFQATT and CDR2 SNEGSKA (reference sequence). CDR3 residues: CSARKKTGAGEREQYF. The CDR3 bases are TGCAGTGCTAGAAAAAAAACGGGAGCGGGAGAGCGCGAGCAGTACTTC.

The CDR3 sequence is CASSQNRRASSSGELFF. In DNA, the CDR3 is TGTGCCAGCAGCCAAAATCGGCGGGCGTCCTCCTCCGGGGAGCTGTTTTTT. V gene TRBV3-1 combines with J gene TRBJ2-2, with D possibly being TRBD2 (5 bases). V was trimmed by 2 bases and J by 6 bases, leaving 19 bases between them. Germline values: CDR1 LGHDT, CDR2 YNNKEL (reference sequence). This CDR3 is built from 17 residues.

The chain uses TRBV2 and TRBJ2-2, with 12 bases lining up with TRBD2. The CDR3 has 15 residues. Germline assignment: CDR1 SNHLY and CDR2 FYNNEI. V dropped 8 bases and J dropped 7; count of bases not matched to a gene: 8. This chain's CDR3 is CASGRTSGISGELFF. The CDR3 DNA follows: TGTGCCAGCGGGCGGACTAGCGGGATTAGCGGGGAGCTGTTTTTT.

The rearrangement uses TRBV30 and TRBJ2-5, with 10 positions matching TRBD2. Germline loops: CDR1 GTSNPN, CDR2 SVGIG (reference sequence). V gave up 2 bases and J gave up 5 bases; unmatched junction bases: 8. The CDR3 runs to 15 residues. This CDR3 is CAWSLASGSSETQYF. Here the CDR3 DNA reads TGTGCCTGGAGTTTAGCTAGCGGGAGCTCGGAGACCCAGTACTTC.

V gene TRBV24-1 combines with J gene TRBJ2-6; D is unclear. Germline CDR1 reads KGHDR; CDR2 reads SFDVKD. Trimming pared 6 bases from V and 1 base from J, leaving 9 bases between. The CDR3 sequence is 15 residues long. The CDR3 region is CATSPPGSGANVLTF. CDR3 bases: TGTGCCACCAGTCCCCCAGGATCTGGGGCCAACGTCCTGACTTTC.

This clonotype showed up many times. The CDR3 loop reads CASSPRTGNYGYTF. CDR3 coding DNA: TGTGCCAGCAGTCCAAGGACTGGGAACTATGGCTACACCTTC. The chain employs TRBV12-3 or TRBV12-4 and TRBJ1-2; no definite D call. The V gene lost 5 bases and the J gene lost 2 bases, with 12 bases spanning the gap. This CDR3 is built from 14 residues.